This record covers a single TCR beta chain. The target antigen is unknown. The source of the sample is a study of CXCR3-negative and CXCR3-positive naive CD8 T cells. The study, taken as a whole, reports: Greater hydrophobicity was found in TRB CDR3s of CXCR3-positive naive cells than of CXCR3-negative naive cells.

Germline CDR1 is SQVTM and CDR2 is ANQGSEA. The CDR3 contains 16 residues. TRB cDNA libraries were made by UMI-labeled 5' RACE. TCRdb reprocessed the 5' RACE reads and reports one entry per CDR3 protein, with no DNA. Its table lists 150,000 or so distinct CDR3 sequences. Material: naive CXCR3+ CD8+ T cells from blood. Subset given: CD45RO-CCR7+CD27+CD95- naive CD8+ T cells expressing CXCR3 (TNR3+). The receptor was isolated from a human donor in good health. Some clones in this sample may be carry-over from other donors' samples. The rearrangement links TRBV29-1 to TRBJ2-1. The chain's CDR3 is CSVEDLTRSLYNEQFF.